One TCR beta chain is described in this entry. This clonotype was seen repeatedly, ten times or more. Its target antigen remains unknown. No base qualities exist here, and no much larger clone lies one base off it. The ophthalmopathy patients had moderately to severely active disease, with a Clinical Activity Score of 3 or higher, a NOSPECS grade of 4 or higher, and a disease duration of less than 3 months. Patients were excluded if they had other autoimmune diseases, uncontrolled infections, pregnancy or lactation. Diagnosis relied on clinical symptoms, serum thyroxine, TRAb, thyroid ultrasound and orbital computed tomography. PBMCs were isolated from 7.5 to 10 ml of fresh peripheral blood by Ficoll-Paque density gradient centrifugation. Total RNA was extracted with Trizol reagent and quality-checked on an Agilent 2100 Bioanalyzer. The record originates from a study of Graves' ophthalmopathy and Graves' hyperthyroidism (dated by TCRdb to the late 2010s). General notes on the study: Peripheral blood was collected at initial diagnosis, prior to any treatment. The study used signatures of the TCR beta repertoire to tell Graves' ophthalmopathy apart from Graves' hyperthyroidism and to predict which patients would progress to ophthalmopathy. In total, some 140 blood samples were TCR-sequenced: some 43 ophthalmopathy, under 80 hyperthyroidism and roughly 17 hyperthyroidism-to-ophthalmopathy patients. A discovery set of 100 patients (roughly 41 ophthalmopathy, 55 to 60 stable hyperthyroidism) was enrolled to explore V-J signatures distinguishing ophthalmopathy from hyperthyroidism. An independent validation cohort was composed of fewer than 20 hyperthyroidism patients and about 16 patients who later progressed from hyperthyroidism to ophthalmopathy. In roughly six hyperthyroidism patients, the T-cell repertoires found in thyroid tissue were compared with those found in blood. Once sampling was done, hyperthyroidism patients were given methimazole at a starting dose of 30 mg daily, while ophthalmopathy patients were given high-dose intravenous methylprednisolone. For training and testing, the 100 or so patients in the discovery cohort were randomly divided in a 7:3 ratio. Study-wide findings and limitations: The 13-signature model separated ophthalmopathy from stable hyperthyroidism with around 90% sensitivity and almost 84% specificity in cross-validation, and 80%/75% in the test set. Sample size was not statistically predetermined, and group allocation was not concealed from the investigators. Most expanded thyroid clonotypes with a frequency above 0.001 also appeared in blood, which suggests that blood repertoires may reflect the immune response in the thyroid. In validation, the model predicted ophthalmopathy progression with more than 55% sensitivity and approximately 72% specificity; 12 predicted patients were CT-confirmed with GO in a median of about 6.2 months.

In the germline V gene, CDR1 corresponds to MNHEY and CDR2 to SVGEGT. There are 19 amino acids in the CDR3, from cysteine to phenylalanine inclusive. The sequence is cut down to CDR3 DNA, 57 bases in frame from base 1. The V end gives up 0 bases and the J end 0 bases, leaving 8 bases in the junction not matched to a gene. For repertoire sequencing, TCR beta CDR3 regions were amplified from RNA transcripts. HTBI primers and the Qiagen OneStep RT-PCR kit were used in a first-round RT-PCR, which was followed by a second-round multiplex PCR, size selection and purification. The libraries underwent paired-end sequencing with 100 bp reads on an Illumina HiSeq2000. As for how the authors treated the data: SOAPnuke was used for read processing, and reads with adapters, uncalled bases, a mean Phred below 15, or no exact constant-primer or identifier match were discarded. High-quality paired reads were merged with COPE v1.2.5. Each unique nucleotide sequence was treated as a clonotype, and MiTCR v1.1 was used to align the clonotypes to the IMGT TRB V, D and J references. The analysis was limited to V-J combinations with a frequency above 0.0001, which together covered approximately 99% of repertoires. A TCR clonal expansion and chaos score per V-J combination was defined as the ratio of F50 clonal expansion to chaos observed in the TCRdist matrix. Welch's t-statistics and random forest were used to reduce the features to around 13 V-J combinations, which were then used as input to a naive Bayes classifier. The similarity between thyroid and blood repertoires was quantified using the Morisita-Horn index. TCRdb handled the public reads itself, with Q25 trimming in fastp and clone calling in MiXCR, and kept productive beta chains. Rows are combined by CDR3 protein, so each entry shows the most common genes and DNA. TCRdb's processing, not the authors' own work, is the source of the V and J calls. In all, the sample holds approximately 500,000 distinct CDR3 sequences, and 14% of those were seen once. The top ten constitute 8% to 10% of the sample.

This TCR came from a woman aged 25 to 39 with Graves' ophthalmopathy. Donor details come from another sample of the same person, matched by shared clones. The chain links TRBV6-2 or TRBV6-3 with TRBJ2-7; a stretch of 13 junction bases matches TRBD2. Sequenced sample: blood. The nucleotides are TGTGCCAGCAGTTACTCGATCGGGACTAGCGGGGACCCCTCCTACGAGCAGTACTTC. Translated, it gives CASSYSIGTSGDPSYEQYF.